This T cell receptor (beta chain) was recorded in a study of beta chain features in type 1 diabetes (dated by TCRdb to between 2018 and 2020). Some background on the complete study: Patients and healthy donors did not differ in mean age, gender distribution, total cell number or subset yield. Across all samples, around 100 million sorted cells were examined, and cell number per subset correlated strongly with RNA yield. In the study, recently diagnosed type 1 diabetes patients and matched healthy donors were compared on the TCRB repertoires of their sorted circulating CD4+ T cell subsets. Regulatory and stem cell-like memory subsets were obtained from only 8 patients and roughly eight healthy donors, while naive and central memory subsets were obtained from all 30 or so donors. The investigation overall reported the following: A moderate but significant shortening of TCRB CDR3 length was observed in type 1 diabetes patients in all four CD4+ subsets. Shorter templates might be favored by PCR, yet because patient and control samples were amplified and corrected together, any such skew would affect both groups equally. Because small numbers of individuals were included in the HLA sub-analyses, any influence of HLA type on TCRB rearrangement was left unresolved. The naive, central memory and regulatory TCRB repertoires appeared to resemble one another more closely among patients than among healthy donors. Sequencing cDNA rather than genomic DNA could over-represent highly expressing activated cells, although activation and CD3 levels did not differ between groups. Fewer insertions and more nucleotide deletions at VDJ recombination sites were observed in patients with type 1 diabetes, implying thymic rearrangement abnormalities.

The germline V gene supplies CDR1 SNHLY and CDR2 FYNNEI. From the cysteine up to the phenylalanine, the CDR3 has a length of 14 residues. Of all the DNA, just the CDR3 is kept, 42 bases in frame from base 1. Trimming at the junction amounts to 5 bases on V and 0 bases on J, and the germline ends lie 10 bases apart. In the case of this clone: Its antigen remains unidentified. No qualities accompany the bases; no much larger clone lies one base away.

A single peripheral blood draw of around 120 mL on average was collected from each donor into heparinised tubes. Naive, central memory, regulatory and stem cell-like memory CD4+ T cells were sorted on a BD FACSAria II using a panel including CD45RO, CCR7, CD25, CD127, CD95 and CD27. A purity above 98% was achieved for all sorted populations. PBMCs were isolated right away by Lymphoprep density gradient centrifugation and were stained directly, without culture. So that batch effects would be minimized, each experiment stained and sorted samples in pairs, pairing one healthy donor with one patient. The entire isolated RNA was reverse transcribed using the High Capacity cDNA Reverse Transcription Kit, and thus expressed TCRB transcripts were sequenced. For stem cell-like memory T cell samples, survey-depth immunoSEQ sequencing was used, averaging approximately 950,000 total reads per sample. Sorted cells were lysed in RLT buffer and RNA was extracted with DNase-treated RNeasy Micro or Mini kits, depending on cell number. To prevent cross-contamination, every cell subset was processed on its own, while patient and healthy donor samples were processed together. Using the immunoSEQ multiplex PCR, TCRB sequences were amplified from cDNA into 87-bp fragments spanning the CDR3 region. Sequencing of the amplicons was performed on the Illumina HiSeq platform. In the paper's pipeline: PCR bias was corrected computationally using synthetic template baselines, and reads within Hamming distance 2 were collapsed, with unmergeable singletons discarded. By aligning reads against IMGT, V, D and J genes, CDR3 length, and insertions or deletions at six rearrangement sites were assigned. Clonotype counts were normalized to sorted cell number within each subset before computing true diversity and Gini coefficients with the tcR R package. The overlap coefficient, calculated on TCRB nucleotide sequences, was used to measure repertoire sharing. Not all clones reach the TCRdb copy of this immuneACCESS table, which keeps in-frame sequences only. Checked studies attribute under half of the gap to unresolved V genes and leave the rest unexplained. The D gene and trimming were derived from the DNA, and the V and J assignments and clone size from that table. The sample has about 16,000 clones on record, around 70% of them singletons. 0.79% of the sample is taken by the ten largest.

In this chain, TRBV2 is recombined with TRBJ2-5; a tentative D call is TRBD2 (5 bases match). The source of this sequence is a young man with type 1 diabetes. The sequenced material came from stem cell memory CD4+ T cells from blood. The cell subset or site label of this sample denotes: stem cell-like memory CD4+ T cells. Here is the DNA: TGTGCCAGCAGTAGAGACTATTACCAAGAGACCCAGTACTTC. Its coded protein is CASSRDYYQETQYF.